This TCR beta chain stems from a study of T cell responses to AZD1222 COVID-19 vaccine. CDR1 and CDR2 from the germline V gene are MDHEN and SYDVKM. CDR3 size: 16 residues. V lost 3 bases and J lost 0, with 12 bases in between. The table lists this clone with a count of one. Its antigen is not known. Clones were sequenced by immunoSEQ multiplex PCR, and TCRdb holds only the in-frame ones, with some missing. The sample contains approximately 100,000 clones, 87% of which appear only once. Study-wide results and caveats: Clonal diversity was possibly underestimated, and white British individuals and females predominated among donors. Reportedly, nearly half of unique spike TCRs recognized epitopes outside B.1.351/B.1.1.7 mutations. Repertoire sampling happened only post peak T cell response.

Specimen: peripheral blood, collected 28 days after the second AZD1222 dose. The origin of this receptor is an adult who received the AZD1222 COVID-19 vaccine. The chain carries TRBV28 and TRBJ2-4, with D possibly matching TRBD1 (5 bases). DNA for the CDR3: TGTGCCAGCAGTTTGCAGGGTAAAGAAGCCAAAAACATTCAGTACTTC. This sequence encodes CASSLQGKEAKNIQYF.